This T cell receptor (beta chain) was sequenced during a study of blood T cell repertoires in COVID-19. Libraries were prepared by immunoSEQ multiplex PCR; TCRdb keeps only in-frame clonotypes and omits some of them. The profile shows 350,000 to 500,000 clones, around nine tenths of them singletons. CDR1 and CDR2 from the germline V gene are LNHDA and SQIVND (reference sequence). The CDR3 sequence is 17 residues long. Germline trimming cut 5 bases from V and 0 bases from J; bases unmatched to any gene: 9. The rearrangement uses TRBV19 and TRBJ2-2, with 7 bases identical to TRBD1. The receptor was derived from a woman between 18 and 29 years old who had been exposed to COVID-19. The specimen was PBMCs or T cells enriched from blood (not recorded which). In DNA, the CDR3 is TGTGCCAGTAGTGACCCGGACAGGACTGCGAACACCGGGGAGCTGTTTTTT. This codes for CASSDPDRTANTGELFF.